These 6 T cell receptor beta chains share one sample of origin, sequenced in a study of shared T cell receptors in the human thymus. Produced via immunoSEQ multiplex PCR; TCRdb's table is partial and in-frame only. The sample includes around 730,000 clones, over 75% of them seen just once. This sample also belongs to another study, concerning human thymus T cells.

Sequenced: thymocytes. The receptors come from a girl under three years old with a congenital heart defect.

CDR3 in DNA: TGTGCTAGTGGTTTAGGGACAGGGTTTCCAGATACGCAGTATTTT. Translating gives CASGLGTGFPDTQYF. The chain has TRBV12-5 and TRBJ2-3, with TRBD1 matching over 9 bases. The CDR3 has 15 residues. V trimming: 3 bases; J trimming: 4 bases; junction bases outside the gene matches: 5. Germline V CDR1 and CDR2: LGHNT, FRNRAP.

The chain combines TRBV5-6 with TRBJ2-1; maybe TRBD1 (6 bases). The CDR3 is 18 residues long. V was clipped by 0 bases and J by 0 bases, with 16 bases between them. Germline V lookup: CDR1 SGHDT, CDR2 YYEEEE. The CDR3 protein is CASSLGQGSLSSYNEQFF. For the CDR3, the DNA is TGTGCCAGCAGCTTGGGGCAGGGGAGCCTGAGCTCCTACAATGAGCAGTTCTTC.

The rearrangement joins TRBV19 to TRBJ2-1; 9 positions agree with TRBD1. The CDR3 consists of 16 residues. V shed 4 bases and J 6 bases; nucleotides not matched to a gene: 10. Per germline, CDR1 LNHDA and CDR2 SQIVND (reference sequence). Written as DNA, the CDR3 is TGTGCCAGTAGTAGGGACAGGGTAGATGGGAGCAATGAGCAGTTCTTC. Translation: CASSRDRVDGSNEQFF.

The V gene is TRBV6-1, the J gene TRBJ1-5; 7 bases map to TRBD1. V lost 7 bases and J lost 5; bases outside the gene matches: 8. Germline loops: CDR1 MNHNS, CDR2 SASEGT. The CDR3 consists of 14 residues. The CDR3 region is CASIVQGTDQPQHF. The CDR3 DNA reads TGTGCCAGCATAGTACAGGGGACTGATCAGCCCCAGCATTTT.

The gene calls are TRBV19 and TRBJ1-5, with a tentative D call TRBD1 (6 bases). The CDR3 runs 14 residues. V lost 4 bases to trimming and J lost 5 bases, with 12 bases between them. Per the germline V gene, CDR1 is LNHDA and CDR2 is SQIVND (reference sequence). The CDR3 region is CASSSRDKYQPQHF. DNA for the CDR3: TGTGCCAGTAGTAGCCGGGACAAATATCAGCCCCAGCATTTT.

This clone came up a few times. The chain joins TRBV2 to TRBJ1-6; 8 positions agree with TRBD1. This CDR3 comprises 16 residues. V lost 4 bases, J lost 4 bases, and 6 bases stayed unmatched. Germline CDR1 reads SNHLY; CDR2 reads FYNNEI. The CDR3 DNA follows: TGTGCCAGCAGTGGCAGGGGGCCCCGTTATAATTCACCCCTCCACTTT. Its protein is CASSGRGPRYNSPLHF.